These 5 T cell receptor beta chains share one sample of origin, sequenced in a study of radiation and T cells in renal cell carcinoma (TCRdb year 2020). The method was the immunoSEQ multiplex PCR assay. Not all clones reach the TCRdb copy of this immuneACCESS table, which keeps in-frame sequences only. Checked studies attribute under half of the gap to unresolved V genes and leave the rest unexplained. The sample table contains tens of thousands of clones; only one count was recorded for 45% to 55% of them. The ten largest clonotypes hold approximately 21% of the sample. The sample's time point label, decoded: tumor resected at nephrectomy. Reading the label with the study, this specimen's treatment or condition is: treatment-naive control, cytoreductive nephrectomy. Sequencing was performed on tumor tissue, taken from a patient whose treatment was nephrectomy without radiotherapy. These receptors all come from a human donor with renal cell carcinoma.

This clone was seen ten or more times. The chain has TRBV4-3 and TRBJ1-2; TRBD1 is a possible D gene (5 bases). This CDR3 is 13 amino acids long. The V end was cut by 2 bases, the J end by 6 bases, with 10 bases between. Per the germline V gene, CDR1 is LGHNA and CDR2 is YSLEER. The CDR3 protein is CASSQMGTHGYTF. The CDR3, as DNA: TGCGCCAGCAGCCAAATGGGGACTCATGGCTACACCTTC.

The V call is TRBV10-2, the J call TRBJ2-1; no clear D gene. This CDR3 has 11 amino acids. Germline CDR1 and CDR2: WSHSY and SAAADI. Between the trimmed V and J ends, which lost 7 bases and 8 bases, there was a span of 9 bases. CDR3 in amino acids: CASTALHEQFF. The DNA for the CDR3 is TGCGCCAGCACTGCCCTCCATGAGCAGTTCTTC.

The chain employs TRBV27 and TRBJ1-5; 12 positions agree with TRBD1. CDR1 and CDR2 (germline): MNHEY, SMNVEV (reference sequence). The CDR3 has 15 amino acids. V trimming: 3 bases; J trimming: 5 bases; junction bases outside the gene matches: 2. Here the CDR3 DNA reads TGTGCCAGCAGTTTCGGGACAGGGGGCGATCAGCCCCAGCATTTT. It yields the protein CASSFGTGGDQPQHF.

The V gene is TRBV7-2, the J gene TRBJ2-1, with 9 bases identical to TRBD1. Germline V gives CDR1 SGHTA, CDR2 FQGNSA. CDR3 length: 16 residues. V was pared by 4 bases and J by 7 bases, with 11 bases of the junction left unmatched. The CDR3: CASSSVGTGKSNEQFF. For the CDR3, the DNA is TGTGCCAGCAGCTCAGTGGGGACAGGGAAATCGAATGAGCAGTTCTTC.

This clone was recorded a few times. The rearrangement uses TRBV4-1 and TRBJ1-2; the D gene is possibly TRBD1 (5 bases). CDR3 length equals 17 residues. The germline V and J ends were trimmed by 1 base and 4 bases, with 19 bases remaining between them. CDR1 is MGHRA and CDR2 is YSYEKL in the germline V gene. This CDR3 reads CASSQGGQGPLSYGYTF. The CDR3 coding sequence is TGCGCCAGCAGCCAAGGGGGCCAGGGACCGCTCTCCTATGGCTACACCTTC.